There are many counts of the clone carrying this TCR beta chain. The antigen is unknown. The data are from a study of blood T cells in healthy people across ages. Notes on the study in general: Both naive CD4+ cell counts and diversity were greater in long-lived donors than in aged donors. Bulk PBMC profiling left naive and antigen-experienced comparisons inconclusive.

Through a sample-barcoded 5' primer and a J-beta primer mix, a second PCR was run for roughly 6 to 12 cycles. A template-switch adaptor that had 12 random nucleotides put a tag on each cDNA molecule. Every sample gave at least 2.5 million paired-end reads containing CDR3. Via MiXCR, TCRdb re-called the 5' RACE reads, giving one row per CDR3 protein. The table has approximately 810,000 distinct CDR3 sequences, 29% seen once. This CDR3 is built from 15 residues. V lost 4 bases, J lost 0 bases, and 11 bases lay in between. This TCR was sampled from a woman older than 75 in good health. The rearrangement links TRBV12-3 or TRBV12-4 to TRBJ2-3; D assignment may be TRBD1 or TRBD2 (5 bases each). Sequenced input: blood. The CDR3 DNA reads as TGTGCCAGCAGTTCCGGGGCCGGGAGCACAGATACGCAGTATTTT. Amino acids: CASSSGAGSTDTQYF.